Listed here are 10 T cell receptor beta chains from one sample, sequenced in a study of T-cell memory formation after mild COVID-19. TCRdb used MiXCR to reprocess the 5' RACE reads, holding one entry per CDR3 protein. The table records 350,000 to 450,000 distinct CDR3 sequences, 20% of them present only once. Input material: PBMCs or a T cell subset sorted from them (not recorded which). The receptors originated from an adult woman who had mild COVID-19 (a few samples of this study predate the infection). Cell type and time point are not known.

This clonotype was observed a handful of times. CDR3 region: CASSWGLAGPYEQYF. The DNA for the CDR3 is TGTGCCAGCAGTTGGGGACTAGCGGGCCCCTACGAGCAGTACTTC. The chain carries TRBV28 and TRBJ2-7; 12 positions agree with TRBD2. Trimming removed 4 bases from V and 2 bases from J; junction bases left unmatched: 3. Per the germline V gene, CDR1 is MDHEN and CDR2 is SYDVKM. This CDR3 has 15 residues.

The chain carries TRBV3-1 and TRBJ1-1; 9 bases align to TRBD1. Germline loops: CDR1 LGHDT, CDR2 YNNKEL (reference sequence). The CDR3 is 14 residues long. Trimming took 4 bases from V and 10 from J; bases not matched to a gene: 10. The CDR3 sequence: CASSLSGTGSIAFF. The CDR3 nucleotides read TGTGCCAGCAGCCTTTCCGGGACAGGGAGCATAGCTTTCTTT.

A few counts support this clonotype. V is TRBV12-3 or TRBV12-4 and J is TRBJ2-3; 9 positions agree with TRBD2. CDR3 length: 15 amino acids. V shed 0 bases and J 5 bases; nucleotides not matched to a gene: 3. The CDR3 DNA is TGTGCCAGCAGTTTAGCGCTACTAGCGGGAGATACGCAGTATTTT. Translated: CASSLALLAGDTQYF.

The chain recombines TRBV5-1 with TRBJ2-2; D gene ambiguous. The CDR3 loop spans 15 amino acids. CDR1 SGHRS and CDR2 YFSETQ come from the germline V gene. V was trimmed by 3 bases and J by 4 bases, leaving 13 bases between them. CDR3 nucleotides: TGCGCCAGCAGCTCCCTCGAAGGTTCCACCGGGGAGCTGTTTTTT. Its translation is CASSSLEGSTGELFF. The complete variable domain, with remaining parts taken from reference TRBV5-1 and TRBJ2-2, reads KAGVTQTPRYLIKTRGQQVTLSCSPISGHRSVSWYQQTPGQGLQFLFEYFSETQRNKGNFPGRFSGRQFSNSRSEMNVSTLELGDSALYLCASSSLEGSTGELFFGEGSRLTVL.

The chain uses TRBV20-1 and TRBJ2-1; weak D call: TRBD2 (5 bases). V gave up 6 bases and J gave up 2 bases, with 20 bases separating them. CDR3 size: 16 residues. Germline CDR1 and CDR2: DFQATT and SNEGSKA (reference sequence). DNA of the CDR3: TGCAGTGCAAAGAGGGTAGAGCGCGCGACCTACAATGAGCAGTTCTTC. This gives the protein CSAKRVERATYNEQFF.

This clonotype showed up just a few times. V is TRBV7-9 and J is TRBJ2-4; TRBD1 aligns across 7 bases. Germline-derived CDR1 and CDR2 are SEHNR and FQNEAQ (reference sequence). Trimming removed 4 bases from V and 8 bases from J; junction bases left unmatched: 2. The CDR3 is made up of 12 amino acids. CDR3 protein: CASSSGQDIQYF. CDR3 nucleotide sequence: TGTGCCAGCAGCTCCGGACAGGACATTCAGTACTTC.

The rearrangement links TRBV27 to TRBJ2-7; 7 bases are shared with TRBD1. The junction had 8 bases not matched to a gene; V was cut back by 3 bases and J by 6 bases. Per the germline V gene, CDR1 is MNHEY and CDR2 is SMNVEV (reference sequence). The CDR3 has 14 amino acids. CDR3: CASSFRDRSFEQYF. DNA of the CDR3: TGTGCCAGCAGTTTCCGGGACAGAAGCTTCGAGCAGTACTTC.

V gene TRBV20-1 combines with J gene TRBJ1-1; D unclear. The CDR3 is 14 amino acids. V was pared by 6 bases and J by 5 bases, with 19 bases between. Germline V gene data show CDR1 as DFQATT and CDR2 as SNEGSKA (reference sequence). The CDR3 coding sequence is TGCAGTGCCCCGACGGGCCTCCCGGGGACTGAAGCTTTCTTT. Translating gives CSAPTGLPGTEAFF.

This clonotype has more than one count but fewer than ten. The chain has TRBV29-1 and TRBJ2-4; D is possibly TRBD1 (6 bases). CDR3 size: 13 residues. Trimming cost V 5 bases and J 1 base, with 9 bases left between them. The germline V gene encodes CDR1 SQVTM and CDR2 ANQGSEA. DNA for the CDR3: TGCAGCGTTACAACAGGGGCCAAAAACATTCAGTACTTC. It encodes CSVTTGAKNIQYF.

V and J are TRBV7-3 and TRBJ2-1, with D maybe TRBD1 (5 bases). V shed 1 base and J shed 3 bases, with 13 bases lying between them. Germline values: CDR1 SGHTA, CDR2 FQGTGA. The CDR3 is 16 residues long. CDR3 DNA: TGTGCCAGCAGCTTAATTGCGTCTCAGGGCTACAATGAGCAGTTCTTC. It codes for CASSLIASQGYNEQFF.